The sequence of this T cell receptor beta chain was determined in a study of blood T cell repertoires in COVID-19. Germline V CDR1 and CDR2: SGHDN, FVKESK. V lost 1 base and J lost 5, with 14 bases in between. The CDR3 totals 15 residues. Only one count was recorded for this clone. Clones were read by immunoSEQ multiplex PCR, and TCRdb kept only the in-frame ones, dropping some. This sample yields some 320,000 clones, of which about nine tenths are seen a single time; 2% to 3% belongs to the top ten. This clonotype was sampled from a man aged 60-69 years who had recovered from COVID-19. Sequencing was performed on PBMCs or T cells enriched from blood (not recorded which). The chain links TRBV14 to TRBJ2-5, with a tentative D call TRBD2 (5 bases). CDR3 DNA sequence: TGTGCCAGCAGCCAAGTCCGGGGAGTTGGCGAGACCCAGTACTTC. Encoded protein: CASSQVRGVGETQYF.